The sequence of this TCR beta chain was determined in a study of blood T cell repertoires in COVID-19. Study-level background: Donors in the United States, Italy and Spain gave samples during acute or convalescent COVID-19. The cDNA or gDNA used as material had been derived from T cells, B-cell-depleted T cells, or PBMCs.

Germline CDR1 is SGHAT and CDR2 is FQNNGV. Trimming left V 5 bases short and J 2 bases short, with 13 bases between. This CDR3 region has 16 residues. How the authors handled the data: Scientists estimated how many nucleated cells there were by amplifying reference gene primers. Assay used: immunoSEQ multiplex PCR; TCRdb lists only in-frame clones, some missing. V and J calls and clone size are copied from that table; D and trimming were computed from the DNA. The table lists just over 650,000 clones, about 90% of them singletons. The TCR originated in a woman in her late teens or twenties with acute or convalescent COVID-19. Material for sequencing was peripheral blood. The chain uses TRBV11-2 and TRBJ2-6, with D perhaps matching TRBD1 (6 bases). The CDR3 loop is CASSTPYRAGANVLTF. CDR3 DNA: TGTGCCAGCAGCACCCCTTACAGGGCTGGGGCCAACGTCCTGACTTTC.